This T cell receptor beta chain was obtained from a study of T cells in Graves' hyperthyroidism and ophthalmopathy. In its sample, this clonotype was seen a few times. The ends were cut back, 4 bases at V and 0 bases at J, with 7 bases in the middle. The CDR3 runs to 13 residues. CDR1 is SQVTM, CDR2 ANQGSEA, per germline. TCR beta CDR3 regions were amplified from RNA. First-round RT-PCR of the TCR CDR3 relied on the HTBI primer set. One entry per CDR3 protein results from TCRdb running MiXCR on the multiplex PCR reads. The table records about 500,000 distinct CDR3 sequences, 15% to 20% of them present only once.

The sequenced sample consisted of blood. This receptor was taken from a woman aged 18-35 years with Graves' hyperthyroidism. This chain connects TRBV29-1 to TRBJ1-5, with D perhaps matching TRBD1 (5 bases). CDR3 in amino acids: CSVATGSNQPQHF. The CDR3 DNA sequence: TGCAGCGTTGCTACAGGTAGCAATCAGCCCCAGCATTTT.